These T cell receptor beta chains were read from a single sample in a study of early T cells in non-severe SARS-CoV-2 infection. MiXCR, applied by TCRdb to the 5' RACE reads, yields one record per CDR3 protein. The sample lists about 64,000 distinct CDR3 sequences; around 12% were seen once. Sequenced sample: whole blood. The receptor set was obtained from an adult who was a healthcare worker with PCR-confirmed SARS-CoV-2 infection or an uninfected control (not recorded which). CDR3s include the opening cysteine and the closing phenylalanine or tryptophan. A D gene is named only where the DNA matches it firmly. Clone size appears in some rows only: once, few, many, or a class for an expanded clone.

many TRBJ2-7 TRBV20-1 . TGCAGTGCTATACCAGGCGGATCCTACGAGCAGTACTTC CSAIPGGSYEQYF
few TRBJ2-7 TRBV5-1 . TGCGCCAGCTCGAATCAGGGTTACGAGCAGTACTTC CASSNQGYEQYF
many TRBJ1-6 TRBV5-6 TRBD1 TGTGCCAGCAGCTTGGTATCCGGGACAGTGGATTCACCCCTCCACTTT CASSLVSGTVDSPLHF
. TRBJ2-3 TRBV2 . TGTGCCAGCAGTGTTAGGATGTTCACAGATACGCAGTATTTT CASSVRMFTDTQYF
. TRBJ2-7 TRBV6-2/TRBV6-3 . TGTGCCAGCAGTTCACGGACTTCCCTTTACGAGCAGTACTTC CASSSRTSLYEQYF
. TRBJ1-1 TRBV5-1 . TGCGCCAGCAGCTTGGCCTGGGAGAACACTGAAGCTTTCTTT CASSLAWENTEAFF
many TRBJ2-3 TRBV30 TRBD2 TGTGCCTGGAGTGTAGGGACTATGGGCACAGATACGCAGTATTTT CAWSVGTMGTDTQYF
few TRBJ1-6 TRBV9 . TGTGCCAGCAGCCCCGGGGCTAAAGCTGGGCCCCTCCACTTT CASSPGAKAGPLHF
many TRBJ1-2 TRBV12-3/TRBV12-4 . TGTGCCAGCAGTTCCCGCGGGAGGGTTGGGGGCTACACCTTC CASSSRGRVGGYTF
many TRBJ2-3 TRBV18 . TGTGCCAGCTCACTGTTAAGGGAGACAGATACGCAGTATTTT CASSLLRETDTQYF
few TRBJ2-7 TRBV29-1 . TGCAGCGTTGAGACAGAATACGAGCAGTACTTC CSVETEYEQYF
many TRBJ2-5 TRBV7-6 . TGTGCCAGCAGCTTAGTGCCGGACACAGATTCAAATAAGAGAACCCAGTACTTC CASSLVPDTDSNKRTQYF
many TRBJ1-6 TRBV18 . TGTGCCAGCTCACCCGGAAATAATTCACCCCTCCACTTT CASSPGNNSPLHF
. TRBJ2-3 TRBV12-3/TRBV12-4 . TGTGCCAGCAGTCCAGGGTCCTCGCTGGGTACGCTGTATTTT CASSPGSSLGTLYF
many TRBJ1-4 TRBV7-9 . TGTGCCAGCAGCTCTTCGACAGTTCCCGAAAAACTGTTTTTT CASSSSTVPEKLFF
few TRBJ1-1 TRBV3-1 . TGTGCCAGCAGCCAAGATATACAGGGAGAAGCTTTCTTT CASSQDIQGEAFF
. TRBJ1-5 TRBV10-1 . TGCGCCAGCAGTGGGGGGCCGGACGGGGCTCAGCCCCAGCATTTT CASSGGPDGAQPQHF
many TRBJ1-5 TRBV6-5 TRBD1 TGTGCCAGCAGTTACTCGACACCGGGACAGGGACGCCATAGCAATCAGCCCCAGCATTTT CASSYSTPGQGRHSNQPQHF
. TRBJ2-3 TRBV6-5 . TGTGCCAGCAGCCCCTCCCTGGGGTCCGATACGCAGTATTTT CASSPSLGSDTQYF
. TRBJ1-5 TRBV2 . TGTGCCAGCAGTGAAGTGAGGACCCCAAATCAGCCCCAGCATTTT CASSEVRTPNQPQHF
. TRBJ2-2 TRBV29-1 . TGCAGCGTTCGACAGGCCAACACCGGGGAGCTGTTTTTT CSVRQANTGELFF
few TRBJ1-2 TRBV12-3/TRBV12-4 TRBD1 TGTGCCAGCAGTCCGAATAGGGGGCTGGACTATGGCTACACCTTC CASSPNRGLDYGYTF
many TRBJ2-5 TRBV7-6 . TGTGCCAGCAGCTTAACGGAGTCAGGGACCCAGTACTTC CASSLTESGTQYF
many TRBJ1-4 TRBV15 . TGTGCCACCAGCAGAGATGTCAGGAATTGGGGAAAACTGTTTTTT CATSRDVRNWGKLFF
few TRBJ2-7 TRBV14 . TGTGCCAGCAGCCAAGATAGGTGGGAGCAGTACTTC CASSQDRWEQYF
. TRBJ2-3 TRBV5-1 TRBD2 TGCGCCAGCAGCTCCCTAGCGGGGGGGCTAAGCACAGATACGCAGTATTTT CASSSLAGGLSTDTQYF
few TRBJ2-3 TRBV7-2 TRBD2 TGTGCCAGCGGGCCCGGGGGGGCCGGCACAGATACGCAGTATTTT CASGPGGAGTDTQYF
many TRBJ2-3 TRBV6-1 . TGTGCCAGCAGGGGGTTACAGACAGATACGCAGTATTTT CASRGLQTDTQYF
many TRBJ1-1 TRBV30 . TGTGCCTGTTCCACTGGGGATGTTGGCACTGAAGCTTTCTTT CACSTGDVGTEAFF